The 30 T cell receptor beta chains presented below share a single source sample, sequenced in a study of T cell responses to AZD1222 COVID-19 vaccine (TCRdb year 2021). The library was obtained by the immunoSEQ multiplex PCR assay. This immuneACCESS table, as held by TCRdb, lists in-frame sequences with V and J called but not all clones. Of the missing ones, under half trace to an unresolved V gene in checked studies; the others have no known cause. The sample table lists approximately 300,000 clones, around 92% of them with a count of one. Roughly 0.6% of the sample is taken by the ten largest. The time point label, as the study defines it: about 28 days (+/-7) after the second vaccine dose. The material was peripheral blood, obtained 28 days after the second AZD1222 dose. Receptors originate from an adult who received the AZD1222 COVID-19 vaccine.

The rearrangement joins TRBV5-6 to TRBJ2-2, with a tentative D call TRBD1 (5 bases). Germline V CDR1 and CDR2: SGHDT, YYEEEE. The CDR3 spans 16 residues. V lost 4 bases, J lost 5 bases, and 18 bases lay in between. CDR3 region: CASSRLTGAVTGELFF. The DNA for the CDR3 is TGTGCCAGCAGCCGATTAACTGGGGCGGTAACCGGGGAGCTGTTTTTT.

CDR3: CASSVSGYSGNTIYF. The CDR3 region has the DNA TGTGCCAGCAGCGTCTCAGGGTACTCTGGAAACACCATATATTTT. This rearrangement joins TRBV9 to TRBJ1-3, with D tentatively TRBD1 (5 bases). Trimming stripped 2 bases from V and 0 bases from J, with 9 bases between. Germline V lookup: CDR1 SGDLS, CDR2 YYNGEE. The CDR3 is 15 residues long.

The J gene is TRBJ2-1, the V gene TRBV10-3, with D possibly matching TRBD1 (6 bases). V lost 4 bases, J lost 6 bases, and 13 bases lay in between. The CDR3 consists of 14 residues. The germline V gene encodes CDR1 ENHRY and CDR2 SYGVKD. In nucleotides, the CDR3 is TGTGCCATCAGTGTAGTACAGGGATCCAATGAGCAGTTCTTC. Protein: CAISVVQGSNEQFF.

V gene TRBV18 combines with J gene TRBJ2-1, with D perhaps being TRBD1 or TRBD2 (5 bases each). This CDR3 is 16 amino acids long. Trimming removed 3 bases from V and 5 bases from J, with 17 bases in between. Germline CDR1 reads KGHSH; CDR2 reads LQKENI. The CDR3 region is CASSPWGPVLHNEQFF. CDR3 DNA: TGTGCCAGCTCACCGTGGGGACCGGTACTCCACAATGAGCAGTTCTTC.

V and J are TRBV30 and TRBJ1-3; no firm D call. This CDR3 has 12 residues. The V and J ends lost 1 base and 1 base respectively, with 2 bases between them. The germline CDR1 and CDR2 sequences are GTSNPN and SVGIG (reference sequence). The CDR3 nucleotides read TGTGCCTGGAGTGGGTCTGGAAACACCATATATTTT. Its translation: CAWSGSGNTIYF.

The chain carries TRBV6-5 and TRBJ1-4; a weak D match, TRBD1 (5 bases). V dropped 2 bases and J dropped 7 bases, with 14 bases sitting between them. The CDR3 consists of 15 residues. Germline CDR1 reads MNHEY; CDR2 reads SVGAGI. Here the CDR3 reads CASSYGARRVEKLFF. DNA of the CDR3: TGTGCCAGCAGTTACGGGGCGCGACGGGTTGAAAAACTGTTTTTT.

The V and J genes are TRBV6-5 and TRBJ1-1; D gene ambiguous. Germline V gene data show CDR1 as MNHEY and CDR2 as SVGAGI. The CDR3 covers 10 residues. With 6 bases removed from V and 3 bases from J, the gap between germline ends came to 2 bases. The CDR3 bases are TGTGCCAGCAGGGACACTGAAGCTTTCTTT. Its protein product is CASRDTEAFF.

The rearrangement links TRBV15 to TRBJ2-7, with D possibly being TRBD1 (6 bases). Germline values: CDR1 LNHNV, CDR2 YYDKDF (reference sequence). V was clipped by 1 base and J by 3 bases, with 10 bases between them. CDR3 size: 14 residues. Here the CDR3 reads CATSRGGQLYEQYF. In DNA form, the CDR3 reads TGTGCCACCAGCAGAGGCGGACAGCTCTACGAGCAGTACTTC.

A note on this clone: The junction and the germline gene differ at one end; a read error may be behind it. The chain employs TRBV6-5 and TRBJ2-7; no clear D gene. CDR1 is MNHEY, CDR2 SVGAGI, per germline. The CDR3 is 13 amino acids. This CDR3 is CASEPPGSYEQYF. CDR3 coding DNA: TGTGCCAGCGAACCTCCTGGCTCCTATGAGCAGTACTTC.

The V call is TRBV9, the J call TRBJ2-7; D is uncertain. Trimming took 0 bases from V and 2 from J, leaving 9 bases between them. The germline V gene has CDR1 SGDLS and CDR2 YYNGEE. The CDR3 covers 14 residues. For the CDR3, the DNA is TGTGCCAGCAGCGTAGAACATTCTACCTACGAGCAGTACTTC. It is translated as CASSVEHSTYEQYF. The entire variable domain, with the rest obtained from reference TRBV9 and TRBJ2-7, is as follows: DSGVTQTPKHLITATGQRVTLRCSPRSGDLSVYWYQQSLDQGLQFLIQYYNGEERAKGNILERFSAQQFPDLHSELNLSSLELGDSALYFCASSVEHSTYEQYFGPGTRLTVT.

The CDR3 nucleotides are TGTGCCAGCAGCCGGACTCCCCGGGAGCTGTTTTTT. Translation: CASSRTPRELFF. The chain combines TRBV3-1 (or the pseudogene TRBV3-2) with TRBJ2-2; tentative D call: TRBD2 (5 bases). This CDR3 is built from 12 residues. Germline V gene lookup returns CDR1 LGHDT and CDR2 YNNKEL (reference sequence). With 4 bases removed from V and 9 bases from J, the gap between germline ends came to 9 bases.

CDR3 region: CASSARTRRDYGYTF. The CDR3 DNA reads TGTGCCAGTAGTGCCCGGACAAGACGCGACTATGGCTACACCTTC. The chain combines TRBV19 with TRBJ1-2; D might be TRBD1 (5 bases). Germline assignment: CDR1 LNHDA and CDR2 SQIVND (reference sequence). The CDR3 consists of 15 residues. V lost 5 bases to trimming and J lost 3 bases, with 16 bases between them. The full variable domain, rest sourced from reference TRBV19 and TRBJ1-2, is DGGITQSPKYLFRKEGQNVTLSCEQNLNHDAMYWYRQDPGQGLRLIYYSQIVNDFQKGDIAEGYSVSREKKESFPLTVTSAQKNPTAFYLCASSARTRRDYGYTFGSGTRLTVV.

The chain combines TRBV28 with TRBJ2-2, with a possible D match to TRBD2 (5 bases). The CDR3 spans 14 residues. The germline V and J ends were trimmed by 6 bases and 7 bases, with 15 bases remaining between them. Germline V lookup: CDR1 MDHEN, CDR2 SYDVKM. CDR3 DNA: TGTGCCAGCAGACCTAGCAGTCCGGGCGGGGAGCTGTTTTTT. Its translation is CASRPSSPGGELFF.

The chain is built from TRBV7-6 and TRBJ2-3; D uncertain. Trimming stripped 8 bases from V and 2 bases from J, with 5 bases between. This CDR3 region has 11 residues. Per germline, CDR1 SGHVS and CDR2 FNYEAQ. This CDR3 reads CASGATDTQYF. In DNA, the CDR3 is TGTGCCAGCGGCGCCACAGATACGCAGTATTTT.

Only one count was recorded for this clone. The rearrangement uses TRBV11-2 and TRBJ1-4; D is undetermined. Per germline, CDR1 SGHAT and CDR2 FQNNGV. The CDR3 contains 16 residues. V gave up 5 bases and J gave up 0 bases, with 13 bases separating them. As DNA, the CDR3 is TGTGCCAGCAGCCTAGGCAGCGGGACAACTAATGAAAAACTGTTTTTT. Amino acids: CASSLGSGTTNEKLFF. The whole variable domain, filled in from reference TRBV11-2 and TRBJ1-4, reads EAGVAQSPRYKIIEKRQSVAFWCNPISGHATLYWYQQILGQGPKLLIQFQNNGVVDDSQLPKDRFSAERLKGVDSTLKIQPAKLEDSAVYLCASSLGSGTTNEKLFFGSGTQLSVL.

The CDR3 DNA reads as TGTGCCAGCAGTCGCAGCGGGGCGCGGGGAAACACCATATATTTT. Translating gives CASSRSGARGNTIYF. J is TRBJ1-3 and V is TRBV27; tentative D call: TRBD1 (5 bases). V was trimmed by 5 bases and J by 4 bases, leaving 15 bases between them. Germline CDR1 reads MNHEY; CDR2 reads SMNVEV (reference sequence). The CDR3 is 15 amino acids.

The gene calls are TRBV2 and TRBJ2-7; no definite D call. V lost 4 bases and J 0 bases, leaving 10 bases between the germline ends. The germline CDR1 and CDR2 sequences are SNHLY and FYNNEI. The CDR3 extends over 14 amino acids. Written as DNA, the CDR3 is TGTGCCAGCAGTGTGGTAGCTACCTCCTACGAGCAGTACTTC. It encodes CASSVVATSYEQYF. The full variable domain, its missing parts supplied by reference TRBV2 and TRBJ2-7, is EPEVTQTPSHQVTQMGQEVILRCVPISNHLYFYWYRQILGQKVEFLVSFYNNEISEKSEIFDDQFSVERPDGSNFTLKIRSTKLEDSAMYFCASSVVATSYEQYFGPGTRLTVT.

V gene TRBV5-4 combines with J gene TRBJ2-2; TRBD2 matches at 8 bases. Germline-derived CDR1 and CDR2 are SGHNT and YYREEE (reference sequence). V shed 0 bases, J shed 7 bases, and the junction held 5 bases outside the gene matches. CDR3 length: 15 residues. CDR3 region: CASSLVGRGGGELFF. DNA of the CDR3: TGTGCCAGCAGCTTGGTCGGGAGGGGCGGCGGGGAGCTGTTTTTT.

This chain connects TRBV2 to TRBJ1-1, with 7 positions matching TRBD1. Germline CDR1 SNHLY, CDR2 FYNNEI. This CDR3 is built from 14 residues. V was pared by 6 bases and J by 3 bases, with 7 bases of the junction left unmatched. The CDR3 region has the DNA TGTGCCAGCAGGGGGCACAGGGGTTACACTGAAGCTTTCTTT. The encoded protein is CASRGHRGYTEAFF.

This chain uses TRBV7-9 with TRBJ2-1; 10 positions agree with TRBD2. V lost 5 bases to trimming and J lost 1 base; unmatched junction nucleotides: 5. CDR3 length equals 16 residues. CDR1 SEHNR and CDR2 FQNEAQ come from the germline V gene (reference sequence). CDR3 sequence: CASSTGAGGSYNEQFF. CDR3 bases: TGTGCCAGCAGCACAGGAGCGGGAGGGTCCTACAATGAGCAGTTCTTC. The variable domain in full, completed from reference TRBV7-9 and TRBJ2-1, reads DTGVSQNPRHKITKRGQNVTFRCDPISEHNRLYWYRQTLGQGPEFLTYFQNEAQLEKSRLLSDRFSAERPKGSFSTLEIQRTEQGDSAMYLCASSTGAGGSYNEQFFGPGTRLTVL.

CDR3 sequence reads: CASRVGYSNQPQHF. CDR3 in DNA: TGTGCCAGCAGGGTAGGTTATAGCAATCAGCCCCAGCATTTT. The chain is built from TRBV28 and TRBJ1-5; D is unresolved. Deletions cut 6 bases from V and 0 bases from J, with 9 bases between. In germline, CDR1 is MDHEN, CDR2 SYDVKM. The CDR3 is made up of 14 amino acids.

The sample holds a few counts of this clone. The rearrangement joins TRBV2 to TRBJ1-5; 8 bases are shared with TRBD1. The J segment lost 3 bases and the V segment lost 10 bases, leaving 11 bases of the junction unmatched. CDR3 size: 15 residues. Per germline, CDR1 SNHLY and CDR2 FYNNEI. CDR3 DNA sequence: TGTGCCACCCGACCCGACAGGGGCGCCAATCAGCCCCAGCATTTT. Residues: CATRPDRGANQPQHF.

The chain joins TRBV7-2 to TRBJ2-7; 8 bases align to TRBD1. Germline lookup yields CDR1 SGHTA and CDR2 FQGNSA. V lost 1 base, J lost 7 bases, and 12 bases stayed unmatched. This CDR3 region has 16 residues. The CDR3 sequence is CASSLVVGQGAWEQYF. DNA of the CDR3: TGTGCCAGCAGCTTAGTGGTAGGGCAGGGGGCGTGGGAGCAGTACTTC.

The CDR3 region is CASIRDRARTEAFF. CDR3 nucleotide sequence: TGTGCCAGCATTAGAGACAGGGCGAGGACTGAAGCTTTCTTT. The chain joins TRBV6-5 to TRBJ1-1, with TRBD1 matching 7 bases. Germline CDR1 MNHEY, CDR2 SVGAGI. The CDR3 contains 14 residues. With V trimmed by 7 bases and J by 5 bases, 10 bases remained unmatched.

This chain links TRBV19 with TRBJ2-3; D possibly corresponds to TRBD1 (6 bases). This CDR3 spans 15 amino acids. From germline, CDR1 is LNHDA and CDR2 SQIVND (reference sequence). V gave up 4 bases and J gave up 0 bases, with 11 bases separating them. The CDR3 DNA reads as TGTGCCAGTAGTACCGGGACAATCAGCACAGATACGCAGTATTTT. Protein product: CASSTGTISTDTQYF.

The V and J genes are TRBV6-1 and TRBJ2-7; D could derive from TRBD1 or TRBD2 (5 bases each). The CDR3 loop spans 15 amino acids. Trimming removed 2 bases at V and 2 bases at J, with 13 bases between. The V gene's germline CDR1 is MNHNS and CDR2 SASEGT. The CDR3 here is CASSEYRGAAYEQYF. The DNA for the CDR3 is TGTGCCAGCAGTGAATATAGGGGAGCGGCCTACGAGCAGTACTTC.

The chain combines TRBV28 with TRBJ2-7, with 10 nucleotides matching TRBD2. Germline V CDR1 and CDR2: MDHEN, SYDVKM. V lost 5 bases and J lost 4; bases outside the gene matches: 8. The CDR3 is 15 amino acids. The CDR3 loop is CASSPGLAGVYEQYF. CDR3 DNA sequence: TGTGCCAGCAGTCCCGGGCTAGCGGGAGTGTACGAGCAGTACTTC. Variable domain in full (rest from reference TRBV28 and TRBJ2-7): DVKVTQSSRYLVKRTGEKVFLECVQDMDHENMFWYRQDPGLGLRLIYFSYDVKMKEKGDIPEGYSVSREKKERFSLILESASTNQTSMYLCASSPGLAGVYEQYFGPGTRLTVT.

In this sample, this clone turned up a few times. The genes are TRBV27 and TRBJ2-7; 8 positions match TRBD1. The CDR3 is 13 amino acids. Trimming removed 5 bases from V and 7 bases from J; junction bases left unmatched: 7. Germline lookup yields CDR1 MNHEY and CDR2 SMNVEV (reference sequence). CDR3 residues: CASSRQGREEQYF. The CDR3 DNA reads as TGTGCCAGCAGTCGACAGGGGCGAGAAGAGCAGTACTTC.

This chain links TRBV19 with TRBJ2-7; D might be TRBD2 (6 bases). Germline lookup yields CDR1 LNHDA and CDR2 SQIVND (reference sequence). The CDR3 totals 13 residues. V lost 8 bases and J lost 4, with 15 bases in between. In nucleotides, the CDR3 is TGTGCCAGTTCGGTCGGGAGCGGATACGAGCAGTACTTC. The encoded protein is CASSVGSGYEQYF.

This chain joins TRBV19 and TRBJ1-5, with no clear D. Germline values: CDR1 LNHDA, CDR2 SQIVND (reference sequence). V shed 5 bases and J shed 0 bases, with 17 bases lying between them. This CDR3 spans 17 amino acids. As DNA, the CDR3 is TGTGCCAGTAGTCCCGGGAATAGGTGGGGTAGCAATCAGCCCCAGCATTTT. Translated, it gives CASSPGNRWGSNQPQHF.